This T cell receptor beta chain is from a study of glioma-infiltrating T cells. This clonotype was counted only a few times. Trimming stripped 2 bases from V and 4 bases from J, with 11 bases between. This CDR3 is 14 amino acids long. Germline V lookup: CDR1 SNHLY, CDR2 FYNNEI. Using RNA template, CDR3s of TCR alpha and beta were amplified with iRepertoire arm-PCR. Using its own MiXCR run on the multiplex PCR reads, TCRdb lists one record per CDR3 protein. The sample contains around 130,000 distinct CDR3 sequences, around 25% of which appear only once. The chain employs TRBV2 and TRBJ1-2, with D maybe TRBD1 (5 bases). The source material was glioma tissue, nonneoplastic brain tissue, or PBMCs (not recorded which). The receptor was derived from a human donor with low-grade glioma or glioblastoma, undergoing nonglioma brain surgery, or in good health (not recorded which). CDR3 sequence: CASSERGISYGYTF. DNA for the CDR3: TGTGCCAGCAGTGAACGGGGGATCAGCTATGGCTACACCTTC.